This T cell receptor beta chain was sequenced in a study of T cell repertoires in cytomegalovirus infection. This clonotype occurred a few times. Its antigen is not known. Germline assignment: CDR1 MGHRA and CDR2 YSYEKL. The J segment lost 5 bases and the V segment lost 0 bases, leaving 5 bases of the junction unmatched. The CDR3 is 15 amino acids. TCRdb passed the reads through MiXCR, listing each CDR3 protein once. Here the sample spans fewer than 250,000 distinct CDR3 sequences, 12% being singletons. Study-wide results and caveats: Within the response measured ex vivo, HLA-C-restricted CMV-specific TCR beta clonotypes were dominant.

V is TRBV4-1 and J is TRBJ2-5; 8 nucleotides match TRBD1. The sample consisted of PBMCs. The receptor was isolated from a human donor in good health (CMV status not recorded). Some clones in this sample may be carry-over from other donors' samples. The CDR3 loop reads CASSQEQGGMETQYF. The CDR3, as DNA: TGCGCCAGCAGCCAAGAACAGGGGGGAATGGAGACCCAGTACTTC.